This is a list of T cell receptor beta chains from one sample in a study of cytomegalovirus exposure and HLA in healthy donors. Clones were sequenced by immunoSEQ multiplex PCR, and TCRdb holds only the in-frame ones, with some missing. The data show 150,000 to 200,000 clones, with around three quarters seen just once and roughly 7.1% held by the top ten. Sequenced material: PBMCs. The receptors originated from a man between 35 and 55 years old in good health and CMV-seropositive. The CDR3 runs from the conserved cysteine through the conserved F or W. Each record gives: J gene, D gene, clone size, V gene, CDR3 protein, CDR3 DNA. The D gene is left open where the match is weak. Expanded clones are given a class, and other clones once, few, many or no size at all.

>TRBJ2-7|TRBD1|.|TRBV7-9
CATMGQSSYEQYF
TGTGCCACCATGGGACAGAGCTCCTACGAGCAGTACTTC
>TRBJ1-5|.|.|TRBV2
CASSEAQGVFQPQHF
TGTGCCAGCAGTGAAGCGCAAGGGGTTTTTCAGCCCCAGCATTTT
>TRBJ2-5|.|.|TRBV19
CASSPFGGRETQYF
TGTGCCAGTAGCCCTTTTGGTGGGAGAGAGACCCAGTACTTC
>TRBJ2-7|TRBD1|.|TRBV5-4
CASSAGTGGSYEQYF
TGTGCCAGCAGCGCCGGGACAGGCGGATCCTACGAGCAGTACTTC
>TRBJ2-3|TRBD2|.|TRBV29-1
CSGDKSGGATDTQYF
TGCAGCGGAGACAAAAGCGGGGGGGCCACAGATACGCAGTATTTT
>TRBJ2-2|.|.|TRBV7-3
CASSLTAGPGELFF
TGTGCCAGCAGTCTTACCGCGGGGCCCGGGGAGCTGTTTTTT
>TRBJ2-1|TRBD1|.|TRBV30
CAWSVGGEQFF
TGTGCCTGGAGTGTAGGGGGCGAGCAGTTCTTC
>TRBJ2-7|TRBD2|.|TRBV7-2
CASSLRLAGAYEQYF
TGTGCCAGCAGCTTAAGGCTAGCGGGGGCCTACGAGCAGTACTTC
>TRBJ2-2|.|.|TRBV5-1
CASGVSLQGRDTGELFF
TGCGCCAGCGGGGTGTCGTTGCAGGGTCGGGACACCGGGGAGCTGTTTTTT
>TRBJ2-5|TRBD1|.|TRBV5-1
CASSFSGQGAKLGETQYF
TGCGCCAGCAGCTTTTCGGGACAGGGGGCCAAGTTAGGAGAGACCCAGTACTTC
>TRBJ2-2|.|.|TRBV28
CASMRDTGELFF
TGTGCCAGCATGAGAGACACCGGGGAGCTGTTTTTT
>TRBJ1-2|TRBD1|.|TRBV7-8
CASSSSTTGNGYTF
TGTGCCAGCAGCTCCTCAACGACAGGGAATGGCTACACCTTC
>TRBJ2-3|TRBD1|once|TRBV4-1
CASSQDYRGGTDTQYF
TGCGCCAGCAGCCAAGACTACAGGGGAGGCACAGATACGCAGTATTTT
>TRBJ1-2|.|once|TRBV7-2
CASSSVYRLLNYGYTF
TGTGCCAGCAGCTCAGTTTACAGGTTGCTGAACTATGGCTACACCTTC
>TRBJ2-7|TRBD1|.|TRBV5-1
CASSTRTTGTGEQYF
TGCGCCAGCAGCACTAGAACGACAGGGACCGGGGAGCAGTACTTC
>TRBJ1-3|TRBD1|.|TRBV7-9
CASSNFLSQGVYSGNTIYF
TGTGCCAGCAGCAACTTCCTCTCCCAGGGGGTATACTCTGGAAACACCATATATTTT
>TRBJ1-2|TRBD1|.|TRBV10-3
CAIRTGTGGPANYGYTF
TGTGCCATCAGAACCGGGACAGGGGGCCCAGCTAACTATGGCTACACCTTC
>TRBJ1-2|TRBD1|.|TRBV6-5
CASRRQGFDYGYTF
TGTGCCAGCAGACGACAGGGGTTCGACTATGGCTACACCTTC
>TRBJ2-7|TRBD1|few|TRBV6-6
CASRTGQGYEQYF
TGTGCCAGCAGGACGGGACAGGGCTACGAGCAGTACTTC
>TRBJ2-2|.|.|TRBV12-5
CASGPRGNTGELFF
TGTGCTAGTGGTCCTCGGGGGAACACCGGGGAGCTGTTTTTT
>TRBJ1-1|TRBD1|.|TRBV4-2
CASSSGGTGGTEAFF
TGTGCCAGCAGCTCGGGGGGGACAGGGGGGACTGAAGCTTTCTTT
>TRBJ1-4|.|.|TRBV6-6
CASRTVATNEKLFF
TGTGCCAGCAGAACAGTTGCAACTAATGAAAAACTGTTTTTT
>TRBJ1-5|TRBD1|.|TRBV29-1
CSVGDRGEPQHF
TGCAGCGTTGGCGACAGGGGTGAACCCCAGCATTTT
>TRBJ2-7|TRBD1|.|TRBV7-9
CASSLSGLDRTYSEQYF
TGTGCCAGCAGCTTATCCGGATTGGACAGGACATATTCCGAGCAGTACTTC
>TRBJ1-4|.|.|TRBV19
CASSIDWPNEKLFF
TGTGCCAGTAGTATAGATTGGCCTAATGAAAAACTGTTTTTT
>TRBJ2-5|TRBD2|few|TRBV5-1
CASSLAPSGGAPSSQETQYF
TGCGCCAGCAGCTTGGCCCCTAGCGGGGGGGCACCATCTTCCCAAGAGACCCAGTACTTC
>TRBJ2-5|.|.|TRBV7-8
CASSLGGYRAETQYF
TGTGCCAGCAGCTTGGGGGGTTATCGCGCCGAGACCCAGTACTTC
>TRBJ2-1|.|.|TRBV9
CASSVEGRSYNEQFF
TGTGCCAGCAGCGTTGAGGGGAGGTCCTACAATGAGCAGTTCTTC
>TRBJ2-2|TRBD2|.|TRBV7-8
CASSPGAAGSNTGELFF
TGTGCCAGCAGTCCCGGGGCAGCGGGATCCAACACCGGGGAGCTGTTTTTT
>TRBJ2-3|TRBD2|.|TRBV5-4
CASSLGLAGRRDTQYF
TGTGCCAGCAGCTTGGGGCTAGCGGGGCGCCGGGATACGCAGTATTTT
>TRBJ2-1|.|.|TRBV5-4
CASSLKSTLHPGDEQFF
TGTGCCAGCAGCTTGAAATCCACTCTTCACCCAGGGGATGAGCAGTTCTTC
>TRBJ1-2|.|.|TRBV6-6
CASSYSGANYGYTF
TGTGCCAGCAGTTACTCGGGGGCGAACTATGGCTACACCTTC
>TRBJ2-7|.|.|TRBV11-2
CASSLVSGQLYEQYF
TGTGCCAGCAGCTTAGTGTCGGGACAACTCTACGAGCAGTACTTC
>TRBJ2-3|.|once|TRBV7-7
CASSSGNIWADTQYF
TGTGCTAGCAGCTCAGGCAACATCTGGGCAGATACGCAGTATTTT
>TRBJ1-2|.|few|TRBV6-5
CASSYSNRANYGYTF
TGTGCCAGCAGTTACTCGAACAGGGCCAACTATGGCTACACCTTC
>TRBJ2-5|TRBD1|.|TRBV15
CATSREDRARGTQYF
TGTGCCACCAGCAGAGAAGACAGGGCGAGGGGGACCCAGTACTTC
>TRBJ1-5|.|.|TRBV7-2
CASSLSALSNQPQHF
TGTGCCAGCAGCTTGAGTGCATTGAGCAATCAGCCCCAGCATTTT
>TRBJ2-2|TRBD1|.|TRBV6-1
CASSEPGQRSGELFF
TGTGCCAGCAGTGAACCGGGACAGCGATCCGGGGAGCTGTTTTTT
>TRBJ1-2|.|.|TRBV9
CASSVAGRGGYTF
TGTGCCAGCAGCGTGGCCGGTAGGGGTGGCTACACCTTC
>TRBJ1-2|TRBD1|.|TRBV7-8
CASSSGDRGGYGYTF
TGTGCCAGCAGCTCCGGGGACAGGGGTGGCTATGGCTACACCTTC
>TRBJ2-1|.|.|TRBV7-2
CASSSRTIPDEQFF
TGTGCCAGCAGCTCCCGGACTATACCGGATGAGCAGTTCTTC
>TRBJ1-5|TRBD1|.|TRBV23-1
CASSRQGRQPQHF
TGCGCCAGCAGTCGACAGGGACGACAGCCCCAGCATTTT
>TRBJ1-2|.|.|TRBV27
CASSRMDSYGYTF
TGTGCCAGCAGCCGCATGGACAGCTATGGCTACACCTTC
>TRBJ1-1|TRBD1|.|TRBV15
CATSTTGVSSGTLFRTGAFF
TGTGCCACCAGCACCACAGGGGTATCGAGTGGGACTCTCTTTCGCACAGGAGCTTTCTTT
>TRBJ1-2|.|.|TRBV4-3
CASSQDRGLGGYTF
TGCGCCAGCAGCCAAGATAGGGGGTTGGGAGGCTACACCTTC
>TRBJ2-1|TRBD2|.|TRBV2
CASSERALAGGGNEQFF
TGTGCCAGCAGTGAAAGGGCCCTAGCGGGGGGGGGTAATGAGCAGTTCTTC
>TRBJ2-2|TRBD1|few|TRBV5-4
CASSSPQGDNTGELFF
TGTGCCAGCAGCTCTCCACAGGGGGATAACACCGGGGAGCTGTTTTTT
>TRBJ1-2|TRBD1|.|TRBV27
CASRPGGPNYGYTF
TGTGCCAGCCGTCCAGGGGGCCCTAACTATGGCTACACCTTC
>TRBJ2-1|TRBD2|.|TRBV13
CASSDWTSIDEQFF
TGTGCCAGCAGCGACTGGACTAGCATCGATGAGCAGTTCTTC
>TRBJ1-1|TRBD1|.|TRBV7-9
CASSFGTANTEAFF
TGTGCCAGCAGCTTCGGGACAGCGAACACTGAAGCTTTCTTT
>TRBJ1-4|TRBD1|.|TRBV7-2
CASSYDRAGEKLFF
TGTGCCAGCAGCTACGACAGGGCGGGTGAAAAACTGTTTTTT
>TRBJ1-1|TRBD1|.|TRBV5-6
CASSRDRGATEAFF
TGTGCCAGCAGCAGGGACAGGGGAGCCACTGAAGCTTTCTTT
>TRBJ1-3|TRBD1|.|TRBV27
CASSSGTGALSGNTIYF
TGTGCCAGCAGTTCCGGGACAGGGGCCCTCTCTGGAAACACCATATATTTT
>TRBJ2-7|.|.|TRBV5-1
CASSSGLYEQYF
TGCGCCAGCAGCTCGGGACTTTACGAGCAGTACTTC
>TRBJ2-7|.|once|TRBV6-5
CASSYGVRVSYEQYF
TGTGCCAGCAGTTACGGCGTCAGGGTCTCCTACGAGCAGTACTTC